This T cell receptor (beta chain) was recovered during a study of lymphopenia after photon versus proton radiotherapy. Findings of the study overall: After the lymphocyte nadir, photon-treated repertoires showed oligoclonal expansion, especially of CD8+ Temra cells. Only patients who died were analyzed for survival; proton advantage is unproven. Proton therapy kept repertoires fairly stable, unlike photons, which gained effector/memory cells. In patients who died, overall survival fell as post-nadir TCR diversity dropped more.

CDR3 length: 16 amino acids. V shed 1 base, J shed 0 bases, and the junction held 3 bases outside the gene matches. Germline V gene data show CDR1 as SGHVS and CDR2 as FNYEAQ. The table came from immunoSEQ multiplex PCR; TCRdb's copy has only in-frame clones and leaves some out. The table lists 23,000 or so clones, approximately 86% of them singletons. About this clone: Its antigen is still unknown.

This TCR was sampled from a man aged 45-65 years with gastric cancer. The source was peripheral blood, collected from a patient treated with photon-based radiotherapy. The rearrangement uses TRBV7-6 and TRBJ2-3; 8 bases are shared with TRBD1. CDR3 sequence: CASSLGGTGSTDTQYF. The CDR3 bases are TGTGCCAGCAGCTTAGGAGGGACAGGTAGCACAGATACGCAGTATTTT.